Following are 28 T cell receptor beta chains from one sample sequenced in a study of T cells of healthy individuals. TCRdb recomputed calls from the 5' RACE reads with MiXCR, one row per CDR3 protein. The sample gives just over 40,000 distinct CDR3 sequences, about 5% of which show up once; 9.2% is in the top ten. The receptors here all came from a human donor in good health.

This chain joins TRBV2 and TRBJ2-1; D remains ambiguous. The CDR3 is 12 amino acids. Deletions cut 3 bases from V and 7 bases from J, with 7 bases between. The germline CDR1 and CDR2 sequences are SNHLY and FYNNEI. This chain's CDR3 is CASSDGQNEQFF. The DNA of the CDR3 is TGTGCCAGCAGTGATGGGCAGAATGAGCAGTTCTTC.

This clonotype was seen at least ten times. This chain links TRBV11-2 with TRBJ1-6; perhaps TRBD1 as D (5 bases). In germline, CDR1 is SGHAT, CDR2 FQNNGV. V lost 1 base, J lost 8 bases, and 24 bases lay in between. This CDR3 contains 19 residues. The CDR3: CASSLGAGRTVTRDSPLHF. The CDR3, as DNA: TGTGCCAGCAGCTTAGGGGCCGGCCGAACGGTGACCAGGGATTCACCCCTCCACTTT.

This clonotype was found many times. This rearrangement joins TRBV5-1 to TRBJ1-1; D may be TRBD1 (5 bases). This CDR3 has 14 residues. V was pared by 3 bases and J by 1 base, with 10 bases between. Germline V gene lookup returns CDR1 SGHRS and CDR2 YFSETQ. CDR3 sequence: CASSWFDRNTEAFF. CDR3 DNA sequence: TGCGCCAGCAGCTGGTTTGACAGGAACACTGAAGCTTTCTTT.

This clonotype appeared many times. This chain links TRBV20-1 with TRBJ2-1; D remains ambiguous. Germline V gene lookup returns CDR1 DFQATT and CDR2 SNEGSKA (reference sequence). V shed 0 bases and J shed 0 bases, with 9 bases lying between them. The CDR3 extends over 15 amino acids. CDR3 DNA: TGCAGTGCTAGAGATGGCGACTTCTCCTACAATGAGCAGTTCTTC. Encoded protein: CSARDGDFSYNEQFF.

In this sample, this clonotype turned up many times. Written as DNA, the CDR3 is TGTGCCAGCAGCTCCGGGACTAGCGGGAGGTACGAGCAGTACTTC. Amino acid sequence: CASSSGTSGRYEQYF. The chain recombines TRBV7-6 with TRBJ2-7; 15 bases align to TRBD2. V gave up 4 bases and J gave up 4 bases; unmatched junction bases: 2. Germline V gene data show CDR1 as SGHVS and CDR2 as FNYEAQ. This CDR3 is built from 15 residues.

Note on this clonotype: This may be a read error: a much more frequent sequence differs by one nucleotide. The chain employs TRBV18 and TRBJ2-5; no reliable D call. Germline-derived CDR1 and CDR2 are KGHSH and LQKENI. The V end lost 0 bases, the J end lost 5 bases, and 13 bases lay between the germline ends. The CDR3 runs 15 residues. The CDR3 region has the DNA TGTGCCAGCTCACCACCGCGGACGAGCAGGGAGACCCAGTACTTC. This encodes CASSPPRTSRETQYF.

The chain uses TRBV4-2 and TRBJ2-4, with TRBD1 matching over 8 bases. The CDR3 is made up of 14 amino acids. Trimming removed 4 bases from V and 9 bases from J; junction bases left unmatched: 8. CDR1 is LGHNA, CDR2 YNFKEQ, per germline. The CDR3 sequence is CASSLGQVDSIQYF. The CDR3 DNA sequence: TGTGCCAGCAGCCTGGGACAGGTAGATAGCATTCAGTACTTC.

This clonotype was counted ten times or more. The CDR3 loop is CASSLGGLYGQGRPYEQYF. The CDR3 DNA reads as TGTGCCAGCAGCTTGGGCGGGCTTTACGGACAGGGGCGACCCTACGAGCAGTACTTC. The chain is built from TRBV7-8 and TRBJ2-7; the match to TRBD1 covers 9 bases. This CDR3 contains 19 residues. The germline gives CDR1 SGHVS, CDR2 FQNEAQ. Unmatched junction bases numbered 17, after V lost 3 bases and J lost 2 bases.

This clonotype showed up many times. The chain couples TRBV7-2 to TRBJ1-5; D is uncertain. The CDR3 is 13 amino acids. V was pared by 3 bases and J by 6 bases, with 9 bases between. Looked up from germline, CDR1 is SGHTA and CDR2 is FQGNSA. The CDR3 DNA reads as TGTGCCAGCAGCTTTCGCCGGGGTCAGCCCCAGCATTTT. Translating gives CASSFRRGQPQHF.

The table lists this clonotype with many counts. The genes are TRBV12-3 or TRBV12-4 and TRBJ1-4, with TRBD1 matching over 7 bases. The J segment lost 2 bases and the V segment lost 5 bases, leaving 5 bases of the junction unmatched. The CDR3 consists of 15 residues. The CDR3 DNA reads TGTGCCAGCAGTAGAGAGACAGGGACTAATGAAAAACTGTTTTTT. This sequence encodes CASSRETGTNEKLFF.

The table lists this clonotype with a few counts. The chain links TRBV2 to TRBJ2-7; D is possibly TRBD2 (6 bases). Between the trimmed V and J ends, which lost 2 bases and 12 bases, there was a span of 14 bases. Germline V lookup: CDR1 SNHLY, CDR2 FYNNEI. The CDR3 extends over 12 amino acids. The CDR3 protein is CASSENLLTRYF. CDR3 sequence (DNA): TGTGCCAGCAGTGAAAACCTCCTGACTAGGTACTTC.

Many counts were recorded for this clonotype. Written as DNA, the CDR3 is TGCGCCAGCAGCTTGGCCTCCAATGAGCAGTTCTTC. This gives the protein CASSLASNEQFF. V gene TRBV5-1 combines with J gene TRBJ2-1; no firm D call. CDR1 is SGHRS, CDR2 YFSETQ, per germline. The CDR3 sequence is 12 residues long. Trimming left V 0 bases short and J 6 bases short, with 4 bases between.

The chain carries TRBV14 and TRBJ1-1; maybe TRBD1 (5 bases). CDR1 is SGHDN and CDR2 is FVKESK in the germline V gene. Trimming removed 4 bases at V and 9 bases at J, with 12 bases between. This CDR3 spans 12 amino acids. DNA of the CDR3: TGTGCCAGCAGCCGTACAGGTTACCAAGCTTTCTTT. It encodes CASSRTGYQAFF.

The table lists this clonotype with many counts. The chain links TRBV20-1 to TRBJ2-7; 7 bases are a match to TRBD2. In germline, CDR1 is DFQATT, CDR2 SNEGSKA (reference sequence). The V and J ends lost 4 bases and 6 bases, in that order; junction bases with no gene match: 15. The CDR3 loop spans 15 amino acids. This chain's CDR3 is CSANPPSGPSGEQYF. The CDR3 DNA follows: TGCAGTGCTAATCCCCCTAGCGGCCCCTCGGGCGAGCAGTACTTC.

This clonotype was picked up many times. In nucleotides, the CDR3 is TGTGCCAGCAGTTTTGGACAGCTTCAGACCCAGTACTTC. Translated, it gives CASSFGQLQTQYF. The chain couples TRBV12-3 or TRBV12-4 to TRBJ2-5; D is possibly TRBD1 (6 bases). The length of the CDR3 is 13 residues. Trimming removed 3 bases from V and 6 bases from J, with 11 bases in between.

This clonotype has at least ten counts. J is TRBJ1-4 and V is TRBV6-6, with D possibly being TRBD1 (6 bases). The CDR3 has 18 amino acids. Trimming removed 6 bases at V and 0 bases at J, with 20 bases between. Germline V gene data show CDR1 as MNHNY and CDR2 as SVGAGI (reference sequence). The CDR3 loop is CASSKTGGQHPTNEKLFF. The CDR3 DNA follows: TGTGCCAGCAGCAAAACTGGAGGACAGCATCCAACTAATGAAAAACTGTTTTTT.

The J gene is TRBJ2-7, the V gene TRBV2; the D is unclear. The V and J ends lost 2 bases and 3 bases respectively, with 14 bases between them. The V gene's germline CDR1 is SNHLY and CDR2 FYNNEI. The CDR3 extends over 15 amino acids. The CDR3 here is CASSELTGVGYEQYF. The CDR3 DNA reads TGTGCCAGCAGTGAACTTACCGGAGTCGGCTACGAGCAGTACTTC. The full variable domain, its missing parts supplied by reference TRBV2 and TRBJ2-7, is EPEVTQTPSHQVTQMGQEVILRCVPISNHLYFYWYRQILGQKVEFLVSFYNNEISEKSEIFDDQFSVERPDGSNFTLKIRSTKLEDSAMYFCASSELTGVGYEQYFGPGTRLTVT.

This clonotype was seen at least ten times. The chain employs TRBV6-1 and TRBJ2-7; 8 bases align to TRBD2. Germline trimming cut 8 bases from V and 0 bases from J; bases unmatched to any gene: 6. The germline CDR1 and CDR2 sequences are MNHNS and SASEGT. This CDR3 has 14 amino acids. CDR3 in amino acids: CASYPSGFSYEQYF. The CDR3 nucleotides are TGTGCCAGCTACCCTAGCGGGTTCTCCTACGAGCAGTACTTC.

This clonotype was observed at least ten times. J is TRBJ1-5 and V is TRBV12-3 or TRBV12-4, with D unclear. CDR3 length equals 14 residues. V lost 3 bases and J 1 base, leaving 7 bases between the germline ends. CDR3 bases: TGTGCCAGCAGTTTTCGGAAAAGCAATCAGCCCCAGCATTTT. Amino acid sequence: CASSFRKSNQPQHF.

At least ten counts were recorded for this clonotype. The rearrangement joins TRBV3-1 to TRBJ1-5; 8 positions agree with TRBD1. Germline V gene sequence: CDR1 LGHDT, CDR2 YNNKEL (reference sequence). V was pared by 1 base and J by 2 bases, with 4 bases of the junction left unmatched. The CDR3 totals 16 residues. Here the CDR3 reads CASSQGTGSRNQPQHF. In DNA, the CDR3 is TGTGCCAGCAGCCAAGGGACAGGGTCCCGCAATCAGCCCCAGCATTTT.

This clonotype was counted a few times. A read error may account for a junction end that differs from germline. V usage is TRBV5-1 and J usage is TRBJ1-1; D not certain. CDR3 length: 13 amino acids. Germline V lookup: CDR1 SGHRS, CDR2 YFSETQ. The CDR3 sequence is CASTLSVNTEAFF. CDR3 nucleotide sequence: TGCGCCAGCACCTTGAGTGTGAACACTGAAGCTTTCTTT.

This clonotype was counted ten times or more. V usage is TRBV12-3 or TRBV12-4 and J usage is TRBJ2-7; 7 bases match TRBD1. This CDR3 is built from 14 residues. The ends lost 5 bases at V and 6 bases at J; junction bases unmatched: 10. The CDR3 loop reads CASSLDRELGEQYF. For the CDR3, the DNA is TGTGCCAGCAGTCTTGACAGGGAGTTAGGCGAGCAGTACTTC.

The V call is TRBV10-3, the J call TRBJ2-3; weak D call: TRBD2 (7 bases). Germline V CDR1 and CDR2: ENHRY, SYGVKD. V was clipped by 6 bases and J by 3 bases, with 16 bases between them. This CDR3 has 15 residues. This CDR3 reads CAISERDTNTDTQYF. The CDR3 DNA sequence: TGTGCCATCAGCGAGCGGGACACTAATACAGATACGCAGTATTTT.

The chain uses TRBV7-9 and TRBJ1-1; 9 nucleotides agree with TRBD1. Trimming removed 3 bases from V and 8 bases from J; junction bases left unmatched: 10. Germline V CDR1 and CDR2: SEHNR, FQNEAQ (reference sequence). The CDR3 runs to 15 residues. The CDR3 sequence: CASSFTSPGQGEAFF. CDR3 DNA: TGTGCCAGCAGCTTCACCAGCCCGGGACAGGGAGAAGCTTTCTTT.

A word on this clonotype: This may arise from a read error, as a much more abundant clone is one base away. The chain uses TRBV27 and TRBJ1-2, with D hard to call. V was clipped by 3 bases and J by 6 bases, with 11 bases between them. Germline V CDR1 and CDR2: MNHEY, SMNVEV (reference sequence). CDR3 length equals 13 residues. The CDR3 DNA reads as TGTGCCAGCAGTTTGTCTGACGGGGATGGCTACACCTTC. Its protein is CASSLSDGDGYTF.

At least ten counts were recorded for this clonotype. This chain connects TRBV12-3 or TRBV12-4 to TRBJ2-7; D is ambiguous. The CDR3 is 11 residues long. Trimming took 6 bases from V and 0 from J, leaving 3 bases between them. The CDR3 region has the DNA TGTGCCAGCAGCGGCTCCTACGAGCAGTACTTC. Protein: CASSGSYEQYF.

This clonotype was picked up many times. V is TRBV27 and J is TRBJ1-4; 8 bases match TRBD1. The germline V gene has CDR1 MNHEY and CDR2 SMNVEV (reference sequence). The CDR3 extends over 15 amino acids. V was clipped by 0 bases and J by 10 bases; unmatched bases: 7. CDR3 bases: TGTGCCAGCAGTTTATCTAGACAGGGGCAGGGAAAACTGTTTTTT. Its translation: CASSLSRQGQGKLFF.

This clonotype was seen ten or more times. V is TRBV28 and J is TRBJ2-7; D uncertain. Germline loops: CDR1 MDHEN, CDR2 SYDVKM. V lost 6 bases, J lost 2 bases, and 5 bases lay in between. This CDR3 comprises 11 residues. The CDR3 nucleotides are TGTGCCAGCAGCCAAACCTACGAGCAGTACTTC. Encoded protein: CASSQTYEQYF.